This T cell receptor (beta chain) stems from a study of T cell clonotyping in hematopoietic cell transplantation. Study-wide results and limits: Few recipient clonotypes overlapped donors; over 97% were de novo at given depth.

CDR3 length: 12 amino acids. V was cut by 6 bases and J by 4 bases, with 7 bases left in between. The V gene's germline CDR1 is SGHDN and CDR2 FVKESK. Here immunoSEQ multiplex PCR was the method, and the copy in TCRdb shows in-frame clones only, minus some. The sample records around 12,000 clones, roughly four fifths being singletons. Remarks on this clone: Its antigen remains unknown.

The sequence was collected from a female patient aged 40-50 years who had an allogeneic stem cell transplant from a related donor, so T cells may come from the graft donor. Some clones in this sample may be carry-over from other donors' samples. This material consisted of PBMCs, taken 100 days after allogeneic stem cell transplant. J is TRBJ1-3 and V is TRBV14; D is unresolved. In nucleotides, the CDR3 is TGTGCCAGCAGAGAAAACGGAAACACCATATATTTT. Residues: CASRENGNTIYF.